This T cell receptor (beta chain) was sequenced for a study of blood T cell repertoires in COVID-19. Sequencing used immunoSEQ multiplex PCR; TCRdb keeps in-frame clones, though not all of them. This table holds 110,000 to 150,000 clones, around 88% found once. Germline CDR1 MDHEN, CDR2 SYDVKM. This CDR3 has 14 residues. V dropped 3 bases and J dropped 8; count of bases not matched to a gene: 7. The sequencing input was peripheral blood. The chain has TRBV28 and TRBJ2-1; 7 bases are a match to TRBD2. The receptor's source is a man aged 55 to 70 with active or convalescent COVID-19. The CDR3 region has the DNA TGTGCCAGCAGTTTTCCGGGACTAATCTATGAGCAGTTCTTC. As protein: CASSFPGLIYEQFF. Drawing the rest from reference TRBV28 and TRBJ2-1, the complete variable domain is DVKVTQSSRYLVKRTGEKVFLECVQDMDHENMFWYRQDPGLGLRLIYFSYDVKMKEKGDIPEGYSVSREKKERFSLILESASTNQTSMYLCASSFPGLIYEQFFGPGTRLTVL.